This note documents a single T cell receptor (beta chain) sequence. Original methodology: It was from reference gene primer amplification that nucleated cell counts were estimated. The method was immunoSEQ multiplex PCR; TCRdb's version includes in-frame clones alone and lacks a portion of them. The V and J calls and the clone size are those of that table, but D and trimming were determined from the DNA. The table lists about 94,000 clones, 80% of them singletons. The data are from a study of blood T cell repertoires in COVID-19. The CDR3 is 15 amino acids. V shed 4 bases, J shed 4 bases, and the junction held 6 bases outside the gene matches. Germline CDR1 and CDR2: SGHRS and YFSETQ.

This clonotype was sampled from a human donor in a cohort sampled during active COVID-19. Sequencing was done on a sample of peripheral blood. The chain recombines TRBV5-1 with TRBJ1-2, with 11 bases lining up with TRBD1. CDR3 DNA: TGCGCCAGCAGCGAGGGACAGGGGGACCTCTATGGCTACACCTTC. As protein: CASSEGQGDLYGYTF.